Listed below are T cell receptor beta chains from one sample, sequenced in a study of shared clonotypes between healthy human individuals. Here immunoSEQ multiplex PCR was the method, and the copy in TCRdb shows in-frame clones only, minus some. Of 550,000 to 850,000 clones in the sample, approximately 79% were seen once. The specimen was memory CD4+ T cells sorted from blood. These receptors all stem from a young woman in good health. Each CDR3 is given with its conserved first and last residue. The order of the fields is V gene, clone size, J gene, D gene, CDR3 protein, CDR3 DNA. D genes are given only for firm matches. Clone size is not always given. Where it is, it says once, few, many or a class for expanded clones.

V: TRBV28
size: once
J: TRBJ2-7
D: NA
CDR3: CASSLYQGTYEQYF
DNA: TGTGCCAGCAGTTTATACCAGGGTACCTACGAGCAGTACTTC

V: TRBV28
size: NA
J: TRBJ2-4
D: TRBD2
CDR3: CASSLVSSGSGNIQYF
DNA: TGTGCCAGCAGTTTAGTCTCTAGCGGGAGCGGAAACATTCAGTACTTC

V: TRBV20-1
size: many
J: TRBJ1-2
D: NA
CDR3: CSASTGHGYTF
DNA: TGCAGTGCTAGCACAGGGCATGGCTACACCTTC

V: TRBV5-6
size: NA
J: TRBJ1-2
D: NA
CDR3: CASSLGTADYGYTF
DNA: TGTGCCAGCAGCTTGGGGACCGCTGACTATGGCTACACCTTC

V: TRBV5-1
size: NA
J: TRBJ1-1
D: NA
CDR3: CASGKMERDEAFF
DNA: TGCGCCAGCGGAAAGATGGAGCGTGATGAAGCTTTCTTT

V: TRBV2
size: NA
J: TRBJ2-1
D: TRBD2
CDR3: CAGFAGAGNEQFF
DNA: TGTGCCGGCTTCGCGGGAGCGGGCAATGAGCAGTTCTTC

V: TRBV11-2
size: NA
J: TRBJ2-7
D: TRBD2
CDR3: CASSLVTGTSGRRAYEQYF
DNA: TGTGCCAGCAGCTTAGTCACCGGGACTAGCGGGAGGAGGGCCTACGAGCAGTACTTC

V: TRBV4-1
size: once
J: TRBJ2-3
D: TRBD2
CDR3: CASSRSGTSDTDTQYF
DNA: TGCGCCAGCAGCCGGAGCGGGACTAGCGACACAGATACGCAGTATTTT

V: TRBV6-5
size: NA
J: TRBJ2-7
D: TRBD2
CDR3: CASSYGREGPYEQYF
DNA: TGTGCCAGCAGTTACGGGCGGGAGGGCCCCTACGAGCAGTACTTC

V: TRBV6-9
size: NA
J: TRBJ1-5
D: NA
CDR3: CASSYPGQPNQPQHF
DNA: TGTGCCAGCAGTTATCCAGGACAGCCAAATCAGCCCCAGCATTTT

V: TRBV14
size: NA
J: TRBJ2-1
D: TRBD2
CDR3: CASSQWRASGYNEQFF
DNA: TGTGCCAGCAGCCAATGGAGGGCTAGCGGATACAATGAGCAGTTCTTC

V: TRBV11-2
size: NA
J: TRBJ2-7
D: NA
CDR3: CASSFRLSGRDEQYF
DNA: TGTGCCAGCAGCTTTCGCTTGTCAGGAAGAGACGAGCAGTACTTC

V: TRBV19
size: NA
J: TRBJ2-7
D: TRBD2
CDR3: CASSMASGPYEQYF
DNA: TGTGCCAGTAGTATGGCTAGCGGGCCCTACGAGCAGTACTTC

V: TRBV6-1
size: NA
J: TRBJ1-5
D: TRBD1
CDR3: CATRAGRGPEQPQHF
DNA: TGTGCCACCAGGGCGGGCAGGGGGCCGGAACAGCCCCAGCATTTT

V: TRBV5-1
size: few
J: TRBJ1-4
D: NA
CDR3: CASSFSATNEKLFF
DNA: TGCGCCAGCAGCTTCAGTGCAACTAATGAAAAACTGTTTTTT

V: TRBV6-1
size: NA
J: TRBJ1-5
D: NA
CDR3: CASSEAPMGNQPQHF
DNA: TGTGCCAGCAGTGAAGCTCCGATGGGGAATCAGCCCCAGCATTTT

V: TRBV19
size: NA
J: TRBJ1-5
D: NA
CDR3: CASSIVFKNSNQPQHF
DNA: TGTGCCAGTAGTATAGTTTTCAAGAATAGCAATCAGCCCCAGCATTTT

V: TRBV5-4
size: NA
J: TRBJ2-5
D: NA
CDR3: CASSLGRGREETQYF
DNA: TGTGCCAGCAGCTTGGGGAGGGGCCGGGAAGAGACCCAGTACTTC

V: TRBV28
size: few
J: TRBJ1-1
D: NA
CDR3: CASSPRQAHGEAFF
DNA: TGTGCCAGCAGTCCGCGACAGGCCCACGGTGAAGCTTTCTTT

V: TRBV11-2
size: few
J: TRBJ2-1
D: TRBD2
CDR3: CASSSNSGRAQEQFF
DNA: TGTGCCAGCAGCTCCAATAGCGGGAGGGCCCAGGAGCAGTTCTTC

V: TRBV14
size: NA
J: TRBJ2-7
D: TRBD1
CDR3: CASSQDHRGGQYF
DNA: TGTGCCAGCAGCCAAGATCACAGGGGTGGTCAGTACTTC

V: TRBV21-1
size: NA
J: TRBJ2-3
D: NA
CDR3: CASSGSARVDTQYF
DNA: TGTGCCAGCAGCGGATCGGCCAGAGTAGATACGCAGTATTTT

V: TRBV11-3
size: NA
J: TRBJ2-5
D: TRBD1
CDR3: CASSPRDREETQYF
DNA: TGTGCCAGCAGCCCTCGGGACAGGGAGGAGACCCAGTACTTC

V: TRBV18
size: NA
J: TRBJ2-7
D: TRBD2
CDR3: CASSPPRAGVGEQYF
DNA: TGTGCCAGCTCACCACCGCGAGCGGGAGTCGGTGAGCAGTACTTC

V: TRBV29-1
size: NA
J: TRBJ1-1
D: NA
CDR3: CSAADTVTEAFF
DNA: TGCAGCGCCGCGGACACTGTCACTGAAGCTTTCTTT

V: TRBV5-1
size: NA
J: TRBJ1-4
D: TRBD1
CDR3: CASMHRGATNEKLFF
DNA: TGCGCCAGCATGCACAGGGGAGCAACTAATGAAAAACTGTTTTTT

V: TRBV11-1
size: NA
J: TRBJ2-7
D: TRBD1
CDR3: CASSSGQGKYDEQYF
DNA: TGTGCCAGCAGCTCGGGACAGGGGAAGTACGACGAGCAGTACTTC

V: TRBV28
size: NA
J: TRBJ2-4
D: NA
CDR3: CASSLVPPSLAKNIQYF
DNA: TGTGCCAGCAGTTTAGTCCCGCCATCACTAGCCAAAAACATTCAGTACTTC

V: TRBV2
size: once
J: TRBJ2-5
D: NA
CDR3: CASMWGRETQYF
DNA: TGTGCCAGCATGTGGGGGCGAGAGACCCAGTACTTC

V: TRBV6-4
size: few
J: TRBJ2-5
D: TRBD2
CDR3: CASSDLLARKTQYF
DNA: TGTGCCAGCAGTGACTTACTAGCGAGAAAGACCCAGTACTTC

V: TRBV7-8
size: few
J: TRBJ2-3
D: TRBD1
CDR3: CASSLAGQGSTDTQYF
DNA: TGTGCCAGCAGCTTAGCGGGACAGGGGAGCACAGATACGCAGTATTTT

V: TRBV25-1
size: many
J: TRBJ2-7
D: NA
CDR3: CASSEKSSYEQYF
DNA: TGTGCCAGCAGTGAAAAGAGCTCCTACGAGCAGTACTTC

V: TRBV10-3
size: NA
J: TRBJ1-4
D: TRBD1
CDR3: CAIRPGQGINEKLFF
DNA: TGTGCCATCCGACCGGGACAGGGGATTAATGAAAAACTGTTTTTT

V: TRBV28
size: NA
J: TRBJ2-7
D: TRBD1
CDR3: CASSSLTGGRDEQYF
DNA: TGTGCCAGCAGCTCACTCACAGGGGGACGGGACGAGCAGTACTTC

V: TRBV6-5
size: NA
J: TRBJ2-5
D: NA
CDR3: CASSPQSETQYF
DNA: TGTGCCAGCAGCCCCCAATCGGAGACCCAGTACTTC

V: TRBV2
size: NA
J: TRBJ1-4
D: NA
CDR3: CASSRTVTNEKLFF
DNA: TGTGCCAGCAGTAGGACAGTAACTAATGAAAAACTGTTTTTT

V: TRBV25-1
size: NA
J: TRBJ2-1
D: TRBD2
CDR3: CASSIGTNYNEQFF
DNA: TGTGCCAGCAGTATCGGGACTAACTACAATGAGCAGTTCTTC